These 4 T cell receptor beta chains were sequenced from one sample in a study of a mutant IDH1 vaccine in newly diagnosed glioma. Time point meaning: baseline, week 1 (first vaccination visit). Treatment noted: pre-vaccination baseline after standard-of-care therapy. Produced via immunoSEQ multiplex PCR; TCRdb's table is partial and in-frame only. This sample has 99,000 or so clones, with around 90% found just once. The sequencing used PBMCs, collected from a glioma patient treated with radiotherapy, temozolomide or both. The receptors shown here come from a woman aged 50 to 60 with glioma.

V is TRBV5-1 and J is TRBJ2-1; either TRBD1 or TRBD2 may fit D (6 bases each). V was shortened by 4 bases and J by 4 bases, with 18 bases between the two germline ends. Germline V gives CDR1 SGHRS, CDR2 YFSETQ. This CDR3 has 16 amino acids. Written as DNA, the CDR3 is TGCGCCAGCAGCCTCCCCGGGGGCGGGAAATACAATGAGCAGTTCTTC. Translation: CASSLPGGGKYNEQFF. Looking up the rest from reference TRBV5-1 and TRBJ2-1 gives the full variable domain: KAGVTQTPRYLIKTRGQQVTLSCSPISGHRSVSWYQQTPGQGLQFLFEYFSETQRNKGNFPGRFSGRQFSNSRSEMNVSTLELGDSALYLCASSLPGGGKYNEQFFGPGTRLTVL.

This rearrangement joins TRBV4-1 to TRBJ1-2; 7 positions match TRBD1. V shed 4 bases and J 8 bases; nucleotides not matched to a gene: 7. CDR1 is MGHRA and CDR2 is YSYEKL in the germline V gene. The CDR3 covers 13 residues. The CDR3 reads CASSPDRAGGYTF. The CDR3 region has the DNA TGCGCCAGCAGCCCTGACAGGGCCGGGGGCTACACCTTC.

The chain carries TRBV11-2 and TRBJ1-4, with D hard to call. The CDR3 covers 16 residues. Trimming removed 1 base at V and 3 bases at J, with 12 bases between. The germline V gene encodes CDR1 SGHAT and CDR2 FQNNGV. CDR3 residues: CASSLGQRVSNEKLFF. In DNA, the CDR3 is TGTGCCAGCAGCTTAGGCCAGCGGGTATCTAATGAAAAACTGTTTTTT.

The chain uses TRBV7-9 and TRBJ2-5; D could derive from TRBD1 or TRBD2 (5 bases each). The V end was cut by 6 bases, the J end by 1 base, with 15 bases between. The CDR3 extends over 15 amino acids. Germline V gives CDR1 SEHNR, CDR2 FQNEAQ (reference sequence). The CDR3 here is CASSREGRVQETQYF. For the CDR3, the DNA is TGTGCCAGCAGTCGTGAGGGGCGGGTCCAAGAGACCCAGTACTTC.